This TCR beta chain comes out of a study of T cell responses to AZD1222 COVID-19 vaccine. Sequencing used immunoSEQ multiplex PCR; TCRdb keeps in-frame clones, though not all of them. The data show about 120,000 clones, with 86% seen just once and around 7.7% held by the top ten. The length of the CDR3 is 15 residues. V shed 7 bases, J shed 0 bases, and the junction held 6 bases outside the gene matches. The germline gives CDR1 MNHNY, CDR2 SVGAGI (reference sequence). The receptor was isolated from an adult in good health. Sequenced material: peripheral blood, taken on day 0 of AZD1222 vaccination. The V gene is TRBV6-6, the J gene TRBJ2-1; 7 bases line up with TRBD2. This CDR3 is CASIPGGSSYNEQFF. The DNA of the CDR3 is TGTGCCAGCATTCCCGGGGGGAGCTCCTACAATGAGCAGTTCTTC.